What follows are 17 T cell receptor beta chains derived from one specimen sequenced in a study of shared clonotypes between healthy human individuals. Sequencing used immunoSEQ multiplex PCR; TCRdb keeps in-frame clones, though not all of them. The data show roughly 2,300,000 clones, about 90% seen once. Sequences were obtained from naive CD4+ T cells from PBMCs. Subset denoted: CD45RA+ positively selected. The receptors here all came from a man aged 18 to 35 in good health. Some clones in this sample may be carry-over from other donors' samples.

V and J are TRBV9 and TRBJ1-4, with D possibly being TRBD1 (6 bases). CDR1 is SGDLS, CDR2 YYNGEE, per germline. The V end was cut by 0 bases, the J end by 7 bases, with 16 bases between. The CDR3 sequence is 16 residues long. CDR3: CASSVGGGGAGEKLFF. The CDR3 bases are TGTGCCAGCAGCGTAGGAGGTGGGGGCGCGGGTGAAAAACTGTTTTTT. Supplemented by reference TRBV9 and TRBJ1-4, the full variable domain reads DSGVTQTPKHLITATGQRVTLRCSPRSGDLSVYWYQQSLDQGLQFLIQYYNGEERAKGNILERFSAQQFPDLHSELNLSSLELGDSALYFCASSVGGGGAGEKLFFGSGTQLSVL.

This clone occurred a few times. The genes are TRBV25-1 and TRBJ1-2, with unresolved D. The CDR3 loop spans 13 amino acids. V was shortened by 1 base and J by 2 bases, with 5 bases between the two germline ends. The germline gives CDR1 MGHDK, CDR2 SYGVNS. Here the CDR3 reads CASSESVNYGYTF. In DNA, the CDR3 is TGTGCCAGCAGTGAATCGGTAAACTATGGCTACACCTTC.

V is TRBV10-2 and J is TRBJ2-5; D remains unclear. This CDR3 is 11 amino acids long. V lost 7 bases and J 5 bases, leaving 8 bases between the germline ends. CDR1 is WSHSY and CDR2 is SAAADI in the germline V gene. This CDR3 reads CASTAAETQYF. DNA of the CDR3: TGCGCCAGCACGGCCGCGGAGACCCAGTACTTC.

The rearrangement joins TRBV4-3 to TRBJ2-3; 12 bases agree with TRBD2. The CDR3 loop spans 19 amino acids. V was clipped by 0 bases and J by 2 bases; unmatched bases: 9. CDR1 and CDR2 from the germline V gene are LGHNA and YSLEER. CDR3 sequence (DNA): TGCGCCAGCAGCCAAGAAGGGACAGGACTAGCGGGGACCACAGATACGCAGTATTTT. Protein sequence: CASSQEGTGLAGTTDTQYF.

The chain has TRBV2 and TRBJ2-3; TRBD2 matches at 12 bases. The CDR3 covers 20 residues. CDR1 SNHLY and CDR2 FYNNEI come from the germline V gene. Germline trimming cut 2 bases from V and 2 bases from J; bases unmatched to any gene: 14. CDR3 sequence reads: CASSERIKGLAGPYTDTQYF. In DNA form, the CDR3 reads TGTGCCAGCAGTGAAAGAATAAAAGGACTAGCGGGACCCTACACAGATACGCAGTATTTT.

The V and J genes are TRBV4-3 and TRBJ2-1, with 10 nucleotides matching TRBD2. The CDR3 has 14 residues. CDR1 LGHNA and CDR2 YSLEER come from the germline V gene. V shed 1 base and J 16 bases; nucleotides not matched to a gene: 10. The CDR3 coding sequence is TGCGCCAGCAGCCAAGTTTTACCTAGCGGGAGTATCTTCTTC. Encoded protein: CASSQVLPSGSIFF.

The chain combines TRBV9 with TRBJ2-1, with D possibly being TRBD1 (5 bases). The CDR3 length is 15 residues. The germline V gene encodes CDR1 SGDLS and CDR2 YYNGEE. Trimming shortened V by 2 bases and J by 0 bases, and 9 bases separated the two germline ends. The CDR3 reads CASSVRTSSYNEQFF. CDR3 nucleotides: TGTGCCAGCAGCGTCCGGACAAGCTCCTACAATGAGCAGTTCTTC.

Note on this clone: The sample holds other DNA sequences that translate to the same CDR3. The chain combines TRBV5-1 with TRBJ2-7; 7 bases map to TRBD1. CDR1 SGHRS and CDR2 YFSETQ come from the germline V gene. The trim removed 0 bases at V and 4 bases at J, leaving 4 bases unmatched. CDR3 length: 14 residues. The CDR3 loop reads CASSLVVTGYEQYF. Here the CDR3 DNA reads TGCGCCAGCAGCTTGGTGGTGACAGGGTACGAGCAGTACTTC.

This clone was counted a single time. The chain has TRBV27 and TRBJ2-3, with unresolved D. The germline gives CDR1 MNHEY, CDR2 SMNVEV (reference sequence). The CDR3 runs to 14 residues. V was trimmed by 0 bases and J by 7 bases, leaving 11 bases between them. The chain's CDR3 is CASSLSRQGNTQYF. The DNA of the CDR3 is TGTGCCAGCAGTTTATCGAGACAAGGGAATACGCAGTATTTT.

This chain joins TRBV6-5 and TRBJ1-1; TRBD1 matches 7 bases. This CDR3 spans 13 amino acids. Per the germline V gene, CDR1 is MNHEY and CDR2 is SVGAGI. Unmatched junction bases numbered 6, after V lost 6 bases and J lost 5 bases. The CDR3 DNA sequence: TGTGCCAGCAGACGGACAGGTCGGACTGAAGCTTTCTTT. Translation: CASRRTGRTEAFF.

The chain combines TRBV5-1 with TRBJ2-1; D might be TRBD1 or TRBD2, each matching 6 bases. Deletions cut 3 bases from V and 9 bases from J, with 16 bases between. CDR3 length: 14 residues. Germline-derived CDR1 and CDR2 are SGHRS and YFSETQ. Written as DNA, the CDR3 is TGCGCCAGCAGCTCCGGGGATGAGGGGGGTGAGCAGTTCTTC. It specifies CASSSGDEGGEQFF.

This clone was observed once. This chain uses TRBV6-5 with TRBJ1-6; 10 nucleotides match TRBD1. Germline V gives CDR1 MNHEY, CDR2 SVGAGI. The CDR3 length is 16 residues. The J segment lost 10 bases and the V segment lost 0 bases, leaving 6 bases of the junction unmatched. The CDR3 loop reads CASSYSRQGAVSPLHF. CDR3 sequence (DNA): TGTGCCAGCAGTTACTCAAGACAGGGGGCGGTCTCACCCCTCCACTTT.

The V gene is TRBV6-6, the J gene TRBJ1-2, with a possible D match to TRBD1 (6 bases). The ends were cut back, 5 bases at V and 7 bases at J, with 23 bases in the middle. Germline V gives CDR1 MNHNY, CDR2 SVGAGI (reference sequence). The CDR3 is 16 residues long. The CDR3 region is CASSNFGTHVGGGYTF. The CDR3 nucleotides read TGTGCCAGCAGTAACTTCGGGACCCACGTAGGGGGTGGCTACACCTTC.

With respect to this clone: Other nucleotide sequences in the sample specify the same CDR3. This chain connects TRBV5-1 to TRBJ1-1; a possible D gene is TRBD1 (5 bases). CDR1 is SGHRS, CDR2 YFSETQ, per germline. The V end lost 3 bases, the J end lost 7 bases, and 7 bases lay between the germline ends. This CDR3 is built from 11 residues. The CDR3 coding sequence is TGCGCCAGCAGCTCAGACAGTGAAGCTTTCTTT. It yields the protein CASSSDSEAFF. Full variable domain (outside the CDR3, taken from reference TRBV5-1 and TRBJ1-1): KAGVTQTPRYLIKTRGQQVTLSCSPISGHRSVSWYQQTPGQGLQFLFEYFSETQRNKGNFPGRFSGRQFSNSRSEMNVSTLELGDSALYLCASSSDSEAFFGQGTRLTVV.

The chain uses TRBV6-1 and TRBJ1-2; a weak D match, TRBD1 (5 bases). This CDR3 has 15 amino acids. The ends were cut back, 2 bases at V and 7 bases at J, with 17 bases in the middle. CDR1 MNHNS and CDR2 SASEGT come from the germline V gene. The CDR3 DNA follows: TGTGCCAGCAGTGAAAGGGCAGGGTCGGTGGGTGGCTACACCTTC. Protein: CASSERAGSVGGYTF.

The chain is built from TRBV18 and TRBJ2-2, with TRBD1 matching 8 bases. V lost 6 bases, J lost 5 bases, and 8 bases stayed unmatched. This CDR3 is 15 amino acids long. Germline CDR1 and CDR2: KGHSH and LQKENI. CDR3 DNA: TGTGCCAGCTCCCTAGGACAGGGCCCTACCGGGGAGCTGTTTTTT. Its protein product is CASSLGQGPTGELFF.

The chain uses TRBV5-8 and TRBJ2-7; D gene uncertain. Per germline, CDR1 SGHTS and CDR2 YDEGEE. The germline V and J ends were trimmed by 2 bases and 2 bases, with 8 bases remaining between them. The CDR3 has 13 residues. CDR3 sequence reads: CASSFWLTYEQYF. Here the CDR3 DNA reads TGTGCCAGCAGCTTCTGGCTTACCTACGAGCAGTACTTC.